Following are 32 T cell receptor beta chains from one sample sequenced in a study of HIV-infected patients and healthy controls. No cell fractionation was done, so the repertoire covers all unsorted peripheral blood T cells. Reverse transcription used around 480 ng RNA and constant-region primers for alpha and beta. Each of the alpha and beta chains got its own library through chain-specific third strand synthesis with indices. TCRdb itself ran the 5' RACE reads through MiXCR, one entry per CDR3 protein. The repertoire holds 15,000 to 18,000 distinct CDR3 sequences, roughly 7.6% seen once, with 8% to 9.5% in the top ten. Input material: blood. The receptors were sampled from an adult in good health.

This clonotype appeared many times. The gene calls are TRBV7-9 and TRBJ2-4; D call uncertain. Between the trimmed V and J ends, which lost 5 bases and 1 base, there was a span of 9 bases. The CDR3 spans 14 residues. In germline, CDR1 is SEHNR, CDR2 FQNEAQ (reference sequence). CDR3 bases: TGTGCCAGCAGCCCTGGGCGGGCCAAAAACATTCAGTACTTC. Translating gives CASSPGRAKNIQYF.

This clonotype was found many times. The chain combines TRBV7-8 with TRBJ2-1; TRBD2 matches at 11 bases. This CDR3 has 19 residues. Trimming removed 2 bases from V and 6 bases from J; junction bases left unmatched: 15. CDR1 and CDR2 (germline): SGHVS, FQNEAQ. As DNA, the CDR3 is TGTGCCAGCAGCTTACCTGCGAATAGGAATAGCGGGAGGGGCAATGAGCAGTTCTTC. It is translated as CASSLPANRNSGRGNEQFF.

Sample share makes this clonotype medium-sized. J is TRBJ1-2 and V is TRBV4-3; D is undetermined. V dropped 5 bases and J dropped 4 bases, with 5 bases sitting between them. Germline V CDR1 and CDR2: LGHNA, YSLEER. This CDR3 comprises 11 residues. The CDR3 DNA reads TGCGCCAGCAGCTGGGGCTATGGCTACACCTTC. This encodes CASSWGYGYTF.

By proportion, this clonotype is medium-sized. The chain uses TRBV29-1 and TRBJ2-1; D remains unclear. CDR1 and CDR2 (germline): SQVTM, ANQGSEA. Between the trimmed V and J ends, which lost 4 bases and 3 bases, there was a span of 7 bases. The CDR3 length is 12 residues. The CDR3, as DNA: TGCAGCGTTGTGGGGAACTACAATGAGCAGTTCTTC. It yields the protein CSVVGNYNEQFF.

This clonotype was picked up many times. This rearrangement joins TRBV13 to TRBJ2-1, with 9 bases lining up with TRBD2. Germline values: CDR1 PRHDT, CDR2 FYEKMQ (reference sequence). The ends lost 0 bases at V and 6 bases at J; junction bases unmatched: 3. The CDR3 consists of 15 residues. The CDR3 sequence is CASSLGLAGTNEQFF. The CDR3 DNA is TGTGCCAGCAGCTTAGGGCTAGCGGGGACCAATGAGCAGTTCTTC.

This clonotype came up many times. This chain links TRBV20-1 with TRBJ2-7; D remains unclear. Germline V gene data show CDR1 as DFQATT and CDR2 as SNEGSKA (reference sequence). Trimming removed 3 bases at V and 6 bases at J, with 12 bases between. The CDR3 has 12 residues. The CDR3 loop reads CSARVQTFEQYF. The CDR3 nucleotides are TGCAGTGCTAGGGTACAAACCTTCGAGCAGTACTTC.

On this clonotype itself: A much larger clone differs from this one at a single base, so this may be a read error. The gene calls are TRBV20-1 and TRBJ2-5, with D tentatively TRBD1 (5 bases). The CDR3 extends over 16 amino acids. Trimming removed 1 base at V and 5 bases at J, with 20 bases between. Germline CDR1 is DFQATT and CDR2 is SNEGSKA (reference sequence). The CDR3 sequence is CSARGVGHHGRETQYF. CDR3 nucleotides: TGCAGTGCTAGAGGGGTAGGACACCACGGTCGGGAGACCCAGTACTTC.

This clonotype showed up many times. The rearrangement uses TRBV7-9 and TRBJ2-7; 7 nucleotides align to TRBD2. Germline-derived CDR1 and CDR2 are SEHNR and FQNEAQ (reference sequence). The CDR3 runs 15 residues. J gave up 5 bases and V 5 bases, and 12 bases lay outside the gene matches. The CDR3 here is CASSPGGGEPDEQYF. CDR3 coding DNA: TGTGCCAGCAGCCCGGGCGGGGGTGAGCCAGACGAGCAGTACTTC.

This clonotype is medium-sized (0.01 to 0.1%) in the sample. The J gene is TRBJ1-1, the V gene TRBV19; D is undetermined. The CDR3 consists of 13 residues. V was trimmed by 3 bases and J by 7 bases, leaving 12 bases between them. The germline gives CDR1 LNHDA, CDR2 SQIVND (reference sequence). For the CDR3, the DNA is TGTGCCAGTAGTATTATTATCGGTTTTGAAGCTTTCTTT. It is translated as CASSIIIGFEAFF.

This clonotype was counted at least ten times. This chain joins TRBV20-1 and TRBJ2-7; no definite D call. Germline V gives CDR1 DFQATT, CDR2 SNEGSKA (reference sequence). V was trimmed by 3 bases and J by 0 bases, leaving 12 bases between them. The CDR3 runs to 14 residues. In DNA, the CDR3 is TGCAGTGCTAGCCCAAACGGCCTCTCCTACGAGCAGTACTTC. Protein sequence: CSASPNGLSYEQYF.

This clonotype appeared a single time. The chain is built from TRBV28 and TRBJ2-7, with D perhaps being TRBD1 or TRBD2 (6 bases each). V lost 4 bases and J 3 bases, leaving 16 bases between the germline ends. CDR3 length: 15 residues. Germline assignment: CDR1 MDHEN and CDR2 SYDVKM. CDR3 amino acids: CASSSHKGGRYEQYF. The CDR3 coding sequence is TGTGCCAGCAGTTCCCACAAGGGGGGACGCTACGAGCAGTACTTC.

This clonotype is classed as medium-sized (0.01 to 0.1%). The chain uses TRBV12-3 or TRBV12-4 and TRBJ2-5, with D unclear. V lost 6 bases and J 7 bases, leaving 12 bases between the germline ends. This CDR3 is 12 amino acids long. The CDR3 sequence is CASSPSRRTQYF. Here the CDR3 DNA reads TGTGCCAGCAGCCCCTCCCGTCGGACCCAGTACTTC.

With respect to this clonotype: A clone one base away is much larger, so this may be a read error. The chain employs TRBV6-2 or TRBV6-3 and TRBJ2-7; D is perhaps TRBD1 or TRBD2 (5 bases each). The CDR3 sequence is 15 residues long. CDR1 and CDR2 (germline): MNHEY, SVGEGT. CDR3 sequence reads: CASSLTDGGQREHYF. The CDR3 DNA reads as TGTGCCAGCAGCCTGACTGACGGAGGACAAAGGGAGCATTACTTC.

By share, this clonotype counts as medium-sized. This sequence joins TRBV4-3 and TRBJ2-1; tentative D call: TRBD1 (6 bases). This CDR3 is 15 amino acids long. V was pared by 3 bases and J by 0 bases, with 9 bases between. Germline CDR1 and CDR2: LGHNA and YSLEER. CDR3 in DNA: TGCGCCAGCAGCCAGGGGACAAACTCCTACAATGAGCAGTTCTTC. This gives the protein CASSQGTNSYNEQFF.

This clonotype was recorded at least ten times. This chain uses TRBV7-2 with TRBJ2-3, with TRBD2 identical over 11 bases. Losses at the gene ends were 2 bases for V and 3 bases for J; bases not matched to a gene: 10. The germline V gene encodes CDR1 SGHTA and CDR2 FQGNSA. This CDR3 spans 18 amino acids. CDR3 coding DNA: TGTGCCAGCAGCTTAATACCTAGCGGGGGGTACCTAACAGATACGCAGTATTTT. It yields the protein CASSLIPSGGYLTDTQYF.

At least ten counts were recorded for this clonotype. CDR3: CASSPRDRDEKLFF. The CDR3 nucleotides read TGTGCCAGCAGTCCCCGGGACAGGGACGAAAAACTGTTTTTT. The V gene is TRBV12-3 or TRBV12-4, the J gene TRBJ1-4; the match to TRBD1 covers 9 bases. The CDR3 sequence is 14 residues long. V was pared by 5 bases and J by 8 bases, with 6 bases of the junction left unmatched.

This clonotype was detected a few times. The chain recombines TRBV7-6 with TRBJ1-5, with D possibly matching TRBD1 (6 bases). The V gene lost 5 bases and the J gene lost 6 bases, with 23 bases spanning the gap. The CDR3 is made up of 17 amino acids. Germline CDR1 reads SGHVS; CDR2 reads FNYEAQ. The CDR3 is CASSLTGSGLGVQPQHF. The CDR3 nucleotides are TGTGCCAGCAGCCTCACAGGGTCTGGGCTGGGGGTTCAGCCCCAGCATTTT.

This clonotype was recorded at least ten times. The chain is built from TRBV19 and TRBJ2-2; D gene ambiguous. From germline, CDR1 is LNHDA and CDR2 SQIVND (reference sequence). Trimming removed 3 bases at V and 7 bases at J, with 9 bases between. This CDR3 spans 13 amino acids. CDR3 DNA sequence: TGTGCCAGTAGTATGATACCCAGCGGGGAGCTGTTTTTT. Amino acid sequence: CASSMIPSGELFF. The variable domain in full, with the rest retrieved from reference TRBV19 and TRBJ2-2, is DGGITQSPKYLFRKEGQNVTLSCEQNLNHDAMYWYRQDPGQGLRLIYYSQIVNDFQKGDIAEGYSVSREKKESFPLTVTSAQKNPTAFYLCASSMIPSGELFFGEGSRLTVL.

This clonotype was detected ten times or more. This chain links TRBV30 with TRBJ2-6; D uncertain. With 0 bases removed from V and 2 bases from J, the gap between germline ends came to 2 bases. CDR1 and CDR2 from the germline V gene are GTSNPN and SVGIG (reference sequence). The CDR3 spans 13 residues. CDR3 nucleotides: TGTGCCTGGAGTGTCCCTGGGGCCAACGTCCTGACTTTC. It codes for CAWSVPGANVLTF.

This clonotype was counted ten times or more. V usage is TRBV20-1 and J usage is TRBJ1-4; a weak D match, TRBD1 (6 bases). This CDR3 has 13 residues. From germline, CDR1 is DFQATT and CDR2 SNEGSKA (reference sequence). The V end was cut by 5 bases, the J end by 6 bases, with 13 bases between. DNA for the CDR3: TGCAGTGCTTTAACAGGGTTGGATGAAAAACTGTTTTTT. It codes for CSALTGLDEKLFF.

In its sample, this clonotype is medium-sized. The genes are TRBV18 and TRBJ2-7; no clear D. This CDR3 region has 13 residues. V was shortened by 3 bases and J by 0 bases, with 6 bases between the two germline ends. The germline gives CDR1 KGHSH, CDR2 LQKENI. CDR3 in amino acids: CASSPAISYEQYF. In DNA, the CDR3 is TGTGCCAGCTCACCGGCAATCTCCTACGAGCAGTACTTC.

This clonotype came up many times. V gene TRBV6-5 combines with J gene TRBJ2-2; TRBD2 matches 11 bases. This CDR3 has 14 residues. J lost 8 bases, V lost 6 bases, and 5 bases had no gene match. CDR1 and CDR2 (germline): MNHEY, SVGAGI. CDR3 nucleotide sequence: TGTGCCAGCAGATTCCTAGCGGGAGGAGGGGAGCTGTTTTTT. Protein product: CASRFLAGGGELFF.

This clonotype is categorized as medium-sized. The chain couples TRBV7-6 to TRBJ2-3, with D perhaps assigned TRBD1 or TRBD2 (6 bases each). Trimming removed 2 bases at V and 4 bases at J, with 7 bases between. The CDR3 covers 13 residues. Per germline, CDR1 SGHVS and CDR2 FNYEAQ. CDR3 region: CASSLRGADTQYF. CDR3 coding DNA: TGTGCCAGCAGCTTAAGGGGGGCAGATACGCAGTATTTT. Combining the CDR3 with reference TRBV7-6 and TRBJ2-3 gives the whole variable domain GAGVSQSPRYKVTKRGQDVALRCDPISGHVSLYWYRQALGQGPEFLTYFNYEAQQDKSGLPNDRFSAERPEGSISTLTIQRTEQRDSAMYRCASSLRGADTQYFGPGTRLTVL.

Ten or more counts support this clonotype. The chain carries TRBV5-6 and TRBJ1-2, with D possibly TRBD1 on 6 matching bases. This CDR3 region has 17 residues. V was clipped by 3 bases and J by 4 bases, with 22 bases between them. Germline lookup yields CDR1 SGHDT and CDR2 YYEEEE. CDR3 sequence reads: CASSSSGTLTLGYGYTF. The CDR3 DNA reads as TGTGCCAGCAGCTCCTCCGGGACACTCACGTTGGGCTATGGCTACACCTTC.

This clonotype was picked up many times. The chain employs TRBV19 and TRBJ2-3, with D maybe TRBD2 (5 bases). Germline CDR1 is LNHDA and CDR2 is SQIVND (reference sequence). V was pared by 1 base and J by 4 bases, with 18 bases between. The CDR3 is 17 residues long. CDR3 DNA: TGTGCCAGTAGTATAGCGGAGAGGGCCCCGTCCGCAGATACGCAGTATTTT. Its protein is CASSIAERAPSADTQYF. The variable domain in full, with the rest retrieved from reference TRBV19 and TRBJ2-3, is DGGITQSPKYLFRKEGQNVTLSCEQNLNHDAMYWYRQDPGQGLRLIYYSQIVNDFQKGDIAEGYSVSREKKESFPLTVTSAQKNPTAFYLCASSIAERAPSADTQYFGPGTRLTVL.

This clonotype came up many times. The genes are TRBV6-6 and TRBJ2-7; no definite D call. The CDR3 covers 15 residues. Trimming removed 6 bases from V and 3 bases from J, with 18 bases in between. Germline CDR1 MNHNY, CDR2 SVGAGI (reference sequence). The CDR3 nucleotides read TGTGCCAGCAGCGTCCCCCGAGGAAGGGTCTACGAGCAGTACTTC. Translation gives CASSVPRGRVYEQYF.

This clonotype occurred a few times. The chain is built from TRBV3-1 and TRBJ1-1, with no clear D. The CDR3 is 14 amino acids. Trimming removed 1 base from V and 4 bases from J, with 10 bases in between. Germline-derived CDR1 and CDR2 are LGHDT and YNNKEL (reference sequence). CDR3 sequence (DNA): TGTGCCAGCAGCCAAGGTCCGGGGTTCACTGAAGCTTTCTTT. The encoded protein is CASSQGPGFTEAFF.

CDR3 sequence (DNA): TGTGCCAGCAGGGCCATTAGGAACACTGAAGCTTTCTTT. It codes for CASRAIRNTEAFF. The chain is built from TRBV7-9 and TRBJ1-1, with D hard to call. There are 13 residues in the CDR3. CDR1 SEHNR and CDR2 FQNEAQ come from the germline V gene (reference sequence). Between the trimmed V and J ends, which lost 6 bases and 1 base, there was a span of 9 bases.

This clonotype appeared many times. The CDR3 DNA is TGTGCCAGCAGCTTAGCGCTAGAGACCCAGTACTTC. It translates to CASSLALETQYF. The J gene is TRBJ2-5, the V gene TRBV11-2, with D unclear. Germline CDR1 reads SGHAT; CDR2 reads FQNNGV. The CDR3 covers 12 residues. V was cut by 1 base and J by 4 bases, with 4 bases left in between.

This clonotype was counted at least ten times. Written as DNA, the CDR3 is TGCAGTGCTAGAGATGGCGGGACTAGCGGGGGACGTTGGTACAATGAGCAGTTCTTC. Translation gives CSARDGGTSGGRWYNEQFF. The chain carries TRBV20-1 and TRBJ2-1; 14 bases are shared with TRBD2. CDR1 is DFQATT and CDR2 is SNEGSKA in the germline V gene (reference sequence). V shed 0 bases, J shed 4 bases, and the junction held 11 bases outside the gene matches. The CDR3 runs 19 residues.

There are many counts of this clonotype. This chain connects TRBV12-3 or TRBV12-4 to TRBJ2-2; perhaps TRBD1 as D (5 bases). There are 15 residues in the CDR3. V was shortened by 2 bases and J by 1 base, with 8 bases between the two germline ends. DNA for the CDR3: TGTGCCAGCAGTTTAACAGGCAGGAACACCGGGGAGCTGTTTTTT. Amino acid sequence: CASSLTGRNTGELFF.

At least ten counts were recorded for this clonotype. This sequence joins TRBV15 and TRBJ2-7; D may be TRBD2 (6 bases). From germline, CDR1 is LNHNV and CDR2 YYDKDF (reference sequence). The CDR3 is 15 residues long. V dropped 1 base and J dropped 2 bases, with 12 bases sitting between them. CDR3 sequence reads: CATSRVTSPTYEQYF. CDR3 nucleotide sequence: TGTGCCACCAGCAGAGTTACTAGCCCGACCTACGAGCAGTACTTC.